This T cell receptor beta chain emerged from a study of blood T cell repertoires in COVID-19. The V end lost 4 bases, the J end lost 6 bases, and 10 bases lay between the germline ends. The CDR3 contains 13 residues. Per the germline V gene, CDR1 is MNHEY and CDR2 is SMNVEV (reference sequence). Participants had their cohort set by participant-reported clinical history. Per the original data handling: Reference gene primer amplification yielded estimated nucleated cell counts. Data came from immunoSEQ multiplex PCR; TCRdb stores just in-frame clones and leaves some out. The V and J calls and clone size come from that table; D and trimming were worked out from the DNA. The sample holds roughly 300,000 clones, about 86% seen once.

This TCR came from a middle-aged woman with acute COVID-19. Sequenced sample: PBMCs or T cells enriched from blood (not recorded which). The chain couples TRBV27 to TRBJ1-3, with D uncertain. This CDR3 is CASSSYDKNTIYF. Here the CDR3 DNA reads TGTGCCAGCAGTTCATATGACAAAAACACCATATATTTT.